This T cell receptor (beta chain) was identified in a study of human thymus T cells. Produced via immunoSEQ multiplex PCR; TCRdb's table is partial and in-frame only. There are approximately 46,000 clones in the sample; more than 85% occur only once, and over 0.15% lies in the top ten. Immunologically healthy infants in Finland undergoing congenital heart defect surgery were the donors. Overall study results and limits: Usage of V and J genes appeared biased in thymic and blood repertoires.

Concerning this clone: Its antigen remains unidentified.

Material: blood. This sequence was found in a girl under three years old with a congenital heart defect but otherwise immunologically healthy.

CDR3 sequence (DNA): TGTGCCTGGAAAAGGACTAACACCGGGGAGCTGTTTTTT. It encodes CAWKRTNTGELFF. This rearrangement joins TRBV30 to TRBJ2-2; TRBD2 might be the D (5 bases). The CDR3 is 13 residues long. Germline V gene data show CDR1 as GTSNPN and CDR2 as SVGIG (reference sequence). V dropped 4 bases and J dropped 2 bases, with 8 bases sitting between them.